This T cell receptor beta chain was observed in a study of T cell responses to AZD1222 COVID-19 vaccine (TCRdb year 2021). Context from the whole study: A total of 240 or so trial participants underwent TCR sequencing, of whom roughly 210 had received two doses of AZD1222 and about 25 had received two doses of the MenACWY control vaccine. Trial participants were enrolled by age into 18-55, 56-69 and 70-plus year subgroups, with around 150, 28 and 57 TCR-sequenced participants respectively.

About this clone itself: Its target antigen remains unknown. No base qualities exist here, and no much larger clone lies one base off it.

The CDR3 regions of human TCRbeta chains were analyzed by immunosequencing. The authors' pipeline ran thus. TCRs in the repertoires were matched against a reference library of SARS-CoV-2-specific TCRs that had been generated with the MIRA antigen-specificity platform. Breadth meant the fraction of unique TCRs that were SARS-CoV-2-associated, whereas depth meant the fraction of total T cells that were SARS-CoV-2-associated. Each spike-specific TCR was assigned to its reactive spike region and to a CD4 or CD8 class using the MIRA data. Log10-transformed breadth and depth values were compared by one-way ANOVA with Sidak's multiple comparisons tests. The clones in this table, taken by TCRdb from immuneACCESS, are in-frame only. Not every clone is retained; where verified, under half of the shortfall comes from an unresolved V gene, and the cause of the rest is unknown. V and J calls and clone size are those listed in that table; D and trimming were worked out from the DNA. Recorded for this sample are 75,000 to 80,000 clones; 60% to 85% of them occurred a single time. Roughly 29% of the sample comes from the top ten.

CDR1 and CDR2 were assigned from the germline V gene (reference sequence) as LNHDA and SQIVND. The CDR3 starts with the cysteine, ends with the phenylalanine, and has 14 residues. Just the 42-base CDR3 DNA is kept, in frame starting at base 1. V trim: 4 bases; J trim: 4 bases; unmatched bases: 6. Results the study describes overall, beyond this receptor: Participants were mostly white British, with more females than males. The authors suggested clonal diversity may have been underestimated. The 56-69-year group was small, and its depth increase did not reach significance, likely because of low power. Conclusions about previously exposed vaccinees are limited because only five to seven AZD1222 recipients were SARS-CoV-2 seropositive at baseline. Epitopes outside the regions mutated in the B.1.351 and B.1.1.7 variants were reportedly recognized by nearly half of the unique spike-specific TCRs. CD4 TCRs associated with the vaccine covered the entire spike protein, and the dominant responses were in regions 160-218 and 743-854. Because no day 14 peak-response samples were available, the repertoires could be characterized only after the peak T cell response. A significant rise in spike-specific TCR breadth and depth was observed after two AZD1222 doses relative to day 0 and relative to MenACWY recipients.

Read against the paper, the sample's time point label means: about 28 days (+/-7) after the second vaccine dose. The sample's treatment or condition label is to be understood as: meningococcal conjugate vaccine given as trial control. Vaccinee samples came from UK trials COV001 and COV002, including a single-blind randomized controlled phase 2/3 trial of AZD1222 (ChAdOx1 nCoV-19) in healthy adults. For TCRbeta chain sequencing, PBMC samples were collected from trial participants at day 0 and at day 28 after the second dose. The receptor's source is an adult who received the MenACWY meningococcal vaccine as a control. In this chain, TRBV19 is recombined with TRBJ1-2; 7 central bases correspond to TRBD1. The sequences come from peripheral blood, collected 28 days after the second dose of the MenACWY control vaccine. CDR3 protein: CASSTTGTAYGYTF. In nucleotide form, the sequence is TGTGCCAGTAGTACAACCGGGACAGCCTATGGCTACACCTTC. Reference TRBV19 and TRBJ1-2 proteins supply the regions before and after the CDR3; the full variable domain is: DGGITQSPKYLFRKEGQNVTLSCEQNLNHDAMYWYRQDPGQGLRLIYYSQIVNDFQKGDIAEGYSVSREKKESFPLTVTSAQKNPTAFYLCASSTTGTAYGYTFGSGTRLTVV.